The rows below give T cell receptor beta chains drawn from one sample of a study of cytomegalovirus exposure and HLA in healthy donors. TCRdb's table, derived via immunoSEQ multiplex PCR, lists solely in-frame clones and lacks some. The table records approximately 150,000 clones, around 88% of them present only once. Sequencing input: PBMCs. These receptors came from a woman younger than 45 in good health and CMV-seronegative. Both conserved end residues are part of each CDR3. A D gene is named only where the DNA matches it firmly. Some rows mark clone size as missing; the rest say once, few, many or name a class of expanded clone.

j_call: TRBJ2-1
d_call: -
clone_size: once
v_call: TRBV2
cdr3_nt: TGTGCCAGCAGCCCCGGACTCTCATCCTACAATGAGCAGTTCTTC
cdr3_aa: CASSPGLSSYNEQFF

j_call: TRBJ2-7
d_call: TRBD2
clone_size: few
v_call: TRBV19
cdr3_nt: TGTGCCAGTAGTAGCGTAGTAGCGGGAGGGCCAGTCGAGCAGTACTTC
cdr3_aa: CASSSVVAGGPVEQYF

j_call: TRBJ1-1
d_call: -
clone_size: -
v_call: TRBV28
cdr3_nt: TGTGCCAGCATTAGGGGTCGCGAATGGAACACTGAAGCTTTCTTT
cdr3_aa: CASIRGREWNTEAFF

j_call: TRBJ2-7
d_call: -
clone_size: -
v_call: TRBV6-1
cdr3_nt: TGTGCCACCAGTATCACAGGTACCCACGAGCAGTACTTC
cdr3_aa: CATSITGTHEQYF

j_call: TRBJ2-7
d_call: TRBD1
clone_size: -
v_call: TRBV5-1
cdr3_nt: TGCGCCAGCAGCTCACAAATTTCGGGACAGCTTACCTACGAGCAGTACTTC
cdr3_aa: CASSSQISGQLTYEQYF

j_call: TRBJ1-5
d_call: TRBD1
clone_size: -
v_call: TRBV28
cdr3_nt: TGTGCCAGCAGTCCCGGGACAGGGAACAATCAGCCCCAGCATTTT
cdr3_aa: CASSPGTGNNQPQHF

j_call: TRBJ1-4
d_call: -
clone_size: -
v_call: TRBV5-1
cdr3_nt: TGCGCCAGCAGCTTGGCCGGGGTGCATAATGAAAAACTGTTTTTT
cdr3_aa: CASSLAGVHNEKLFF

j_call: TRBJ2-7
d_call: TRBD1
clone_size: -
v_call: TRBV6-1
cdr3_nt: TGTGCCAGCAGTGCCGGGACAGGTCCCTACGAGCAGTACTTC
cdr3_aa: CASSAGTGPYEQYF

j_call: TRBJ2-7
d_call: -
clone_size: -
v_call: TRBV28
cdr3_nt: TGTGCCAGCGAGACACCACCCTACGAGCAGTACTTC
cdr3_aa: CASETPPYEQYF

j_call: TRBJ2-3
d_call: TRBD2
clone_size: -
v_call: TRBV18
cdr3_nt: TGTGCCAGCTCACCTGAGCGGGGGAACACAGATACGCAGTATTTT
cdr3_aa: CASSPERGNTDTQYF

j_call: TRBJ2-3
d_call: TRBD2
clone_size: -
v_call: TRBV7-9
cdr3_nt: TGTGCCAGCAGCTCCGAACTGGTTGGCGGGAGGGCAGATACGCAGTATTTT
cdr3_aa: CASSSELVGGRADTQYF

j_call: TRBJ1-1
d_call: TRBD1
clone_size: -
v_call: TRBV5-1
cdr3_nt: TGCGCCAGCACCAGGGCCGGGACAGCGAATGAAGCTTTCTTT
cdr3_aa: CASTRAGTANEAFF